The 22 T cell receptor beta chains reported below all come from one sample, sequenced in a study of T cells after yellow fever vaccination (dated by TCRdb to the late 2010s). The treatment or condition label here, explained by the study, means: live attenuated yellow fever vaccine strain. Libraries were constructed by 5' RACE. For sequencing, an Illumina HiSeq 2500 was employed. Clones were called with MiXCR by TCRdb after fastp trimmed the public reads at Q25, and only in-frame beta chains were retained. Entries are consolidated by CDR3 protein sequence, retaining the most common genes and DNA. The sample yields under 200,000 distinct CDR3 sequences; 6% to 7.5% were counted once. The top ten clones comprise 2.5% of the sample. The sample was CD4+ T cells sorted from PBMCs, taken 5 days after the first yellow fever vaccination. These receptors came from a man aged 18 to 29 who received the YFV17D yellow fever vaccine.

This clonotype appeared a few times. The V gene is TRBV18, the J gene TRBJ2-1; D perhaps matches TRBD1 (6 bases). Germline lookup yields CDR1 KGHSH and CDR2 LQKENI. Trimming cost V 4 bases and J 8 bases, with 12 bases left between them. This CDR3 comprises 13 residues. The CDR3 nucleotides read TGTGCCAGCTCACAGGGGGTTGGTGATGAGCAGTTCTTC. Translating it yields CASSQGVGDEQFF.

This clonotype was counted at least ten times. This sequence joins TRBV7-2 and TRBJ1-6; the match to TRBD1 covers 10 bases. J lost 8 bases, V lost 5 bases, and 6 bases had no gene match. CDR3 length equals 15 residues. The germline CDR1 and CDR2 sequences are SGHTA and FQGNSA. CDR3 DNA sequence: TGTGCCAGCAGCCAAAGGACAGGGGGAGATTCACCCCTCCACTTT. The encoded protein is CASSQRTGGDSPLHF.

This rearrangement joins TRBV7-2 to TRBJ2-3; tentatively, D is TRBD2 (6 bases). The CDR3 spans 15 residues. Germline V CDR1 and CDR2: SGHTA, FQGNSA. The ends were cut back, 2 bases at V and 3 bases at J, with 12 bases in the middle. CDR3 nucleotide sequence: TGTGCCAGCAGCTTAAACGGCGGGGTTACAGATACGCAGTATTTT. It specifies CASSLNGGVTDTQYF.

There are many counts of this clonotype. This rearrangement joins TRBV27 to TRBJ1-6; D gene ambiguous. Looked up from germline, CDR1 is MNHEY and CDR2 is SMNVEV (reference sequence). This CDR3 has 14 residues. Trimming pared 1 base from V and 7 bases from J, leaving 8 bases between. The CDR3 loop reads CASSLFARNSPLHF. For the CDR3, the DNA is TGTGCCAGCAGTTTATTCGCACGGAATTCACCCCTCCACTTT.

The rearrangement joins TRBV19 to TRBJ2-7; the match to TRBD2 covers 7 bases. V was pared by 6 bases and J by 4 bases, with 9 bases of the junction left unmatched. Germline-derived CDR1 and CDR2 are LNHDA and SQIVND (reference sequence). The CDR3 has 14 residues. CDR3 in amino acids: CASSTRRGEYEQYF. CDR3 bases: TGTGCCAGTAGCACCCGACGGGGGGAGTACGAGCAGTACTTC.

This clonotype was picked up many times. The gene calls are TRBV6-1 and TRBJ1-5; TRBD1 agrees at 10 bases. V lost 8 bases, J lost 7 bases, and 8 bases stayed unmatched. CDR1 and CDR2 (germline): MNHNS, SASEGT. The CDR3 totals 14 residues. This CDR3 is CASHGTGEGQPQHF. In nucleotides, the CDR3 is TGTGCCAGCCATGGGACAGGGGAAGGGCAGCCCCAGCATTTT.

Written as DNA, the CDR3 is TGTGCCAGCCGCGCTAGCGGGGGGGCGGGTGAGCAGTTCTTC. Its protein product is CASRASGGAGEQFF. The gene calls are TRBV6-4 and TRBJ2-1; TRBD2 matches 12 bases. The CDR3 extends over 14 amino acids. V gave up 8 bases and J gave up 9 bases; unmatched junction bases: 8. Germline-derived CDR1 and CDR2 are MRHNA and SNTAGT.

This clonotype showed up many times. The chain links TRBV6-2 or TRBV6-3 to TRBJ2-1, with D unclear. The V end was cut by 9 bases, the J end by 6 bases, with 12 bases between. The CDR3 has 12 amino acids. The V gene's germline CDR1 is MNHEY and CDR2 SVGEGT. The CDR3, as DNA: TGTGCCAGAAAGCGACACCTCAATGAGCAGTTCTTC. This encodes CARKRHLNEQFF.

The J gene is TRBJ2-5, the V gene TRBV7-2, with TRBD1 matching 7 bases. CDR3 length: 13 residues. CDR1 SGHTA and CDR2 FQGNSA come from the germline V gene. With 1 base clipped from V and 8 bases from J, the junction kept 4 bases outside the gene matches. The CDR3 reads CASSLVTGDTQYF. The CDR3 nucleotides are TGTGCCAGCAGCTTAGTAACAGGGGATACCCAGTACTTC. Full variable domain (outside the CDR3, taken from reference TRBV7-2 and TRBJ2-5): GAGVSQSPSNKVTEKGKDVELRCDPISGHTALYWYRQSLGQGLEFLIYFQGNSAPDKSGLPSDRFSAERTGGSVSTLTIQRTQQEDSAVYLCASSLVTGDTQYFGPGTRLLVL.

The chain has TRBV9 and TRBJ2-5; TRBD1 agrees at 7 bases. Losses at the gene ends were 3 bases for V and 5 bases for J; bases not matched to a gene: 13. The germline V gene has CDR1 SGDLS and CDR2 YYNGEE. There are 16 residues in the CDR3. CDR3 bases: TGTGCCAGCAGCGCGCCCCGACAGGGTTCTTCGGAGACCCAGTACTTC. It codes for CASSAPRQGSSETQYF.

This clonotype appeared a few times. V gene TRBV5-3 combines with J gene TRBJ1-6; possibly TRBD1 for D (5 bases). TRBV5-3 is assigned to the ORF class and has an uncertain function. The CDR3 covers 14 residues. V lost 5 bases, J lost 8 bases, and 14 bases lay in between. In DNA form, the CDR3 reads TGTGCCAGAAGTTGGGCAGGGCTACATTCACCCCTCCACTTT. Translation gives CARSWAGLHSPLHF.

This clonotype turned up a few times. The chain joins TRBV2 to TRBJ2-1; D gene uncertain. Germline V gives CDR1 SNHLY, CDR2 FYNNEI. This CDR3 region has 11 residues. V was shortened by 3 bases and J by 8 bases, with 5 bases between the two germline ends. The DNA for the CDR3 is TGTGCCAGCAGTGAGAGCCATGAGCAGTTCTTC. Its translation is CASSESHEQFF.

This clonotype occurred many times. The chain has TRBV7-2 and TRBJ1-5, with D tentatively TRBD1 (6 bases). The germline V and J ends were trimmed by 5 bases and 7 bases, with 15 bases remaining between them. Germline V CDR1 and CDR2: SGHTA, FQGNSA. CDR3 length equals 14 residues. In DNA form, the CDR3 reads TGTGCCAGCAGCCCCACAGGGTTTGAACAGCCCCAGCATTTT. This translates into CASSPTGFEQPQHF. The entire variable domain, with the rest obtained from reference TRBV7-2 and TRBJ1-5, is as follows: GAGVSQSPSNKVTEKGKDVELRCDPISGHTALYWYRQSLGQGLEFLIYFQGNSAPDKSGLPSDRFSAERTGGSVSTLTIQRTQQEDSAVYLCASSPTGFEQPQHFGDGTRLSIL.

This clonotype was seen only a few times. This chain connects TRBV6-1 to TRBJ2-3; a possible D gene is TRBD1 (6 bases). This CDR3 region has 15 residues. With 6 bases removed from V and 3 bases from J, the gap between germline ends came to 16 bases. Per the germline V gene, CDR1 is MNHNS and CDR2 is SASEGT. For the CDR3, the DNA is TGTGCCAGCAGCGCACCGGGACAAGCAACAGATACGCAGTATTTT. The encoded protein is CASSAPGQATDTQYF.

This clonotype came up many times. V usage is TRBV4-3 and J usage is TRBJ1-2; the D gene is possibly TRBD1 (6 bases). The germline CDR1 and CDR2 sequences are LGHNA and YSLEER. Trimming shortened V by 1 base and J by 8 bases, and 14 bases separated the two germline ends. The length of the CDR3 is 14 residues. The CDR3 DNA reads as TGCGCCAGCAGCCAAGCTAGCAGGGGAAAAGGCTACACCTTC. This translates into CASSQASRGKGYTF.

This rearrangement joins TRBV9 to TRBJ1-5; 8 bases fit TRBD1. The CDR3 has 14 amino acids. The V gene's germline CDR1 is SGDLS and CDR2 YYNGEE. V was clipped by 2 bases and J by 6 bases; unmatched bases: 4. The CDR3 loop is CASSVSQGGQPQHF. In nucleotides, the CDR3 is TGTGCCAGCAGCGTTTCACAGGGGGGTCAGCCCCAGCATTTT. The full variable domain, with the rest looked up from reference TRBV9 and TRBJ1-5, is DSGVTQTPKHLITATGQRVTLRCSPRSGDLSVYWYQQSLDQGLQFLIQYYNGEERAKGNILERFSAQQFPDLHSELNLSSLELGDSALYFCASSVSQGGQPQHFGDGTRLSIL.

The gene calls are TRBV7-2 and TRBJ1-2; 8 nucleotides line up with TRBD1. The germline V gene encodes CDR1 SGHTA and CDR2 FQGNSA. The CDR3 has 14 residues. V gave up 8 bases and J gave up 7 bases; unmatched junction bases: 12. For the CDR3, the DNA is TGTGCCAGCGTCGCAGGGGGCTTCTCCCCTGGCTACACCTTC. It codes for CASVAGGFSPGYTF. The variable domain in full, completed from reference TRBV7-2 and TRBJ1-2, reads GAGVSQSPSNKVTEKGKDVELRCDPISGHTALYWYRQSLGQGLEFLIYFQGNSAPDKSGLPSDRFSAERTGGSVSTLTIQRTQQEDSAVYLCASVAGGFSPGYTFGSGTRLTVV.

The chain carries TRBV28 and TRBJ2-3, with D uncertain. Trimming removed 8 bases from V and 2 bases from J, with 11 bases in between. CDR1 and CDR2 from the germline V gene are MDHEN and SYDVKM. The CDR3 has 13 amino acids. DNA for the CDR3: TGTGCCAGCGGAAGCAGATACACAGATACGCAGTATTTT. As protein: CASGSRYTDTQYF.

This clonotype was counted at least ten times. The rearrangement joins TRBV7-2 to TRBJ2-5; a possible D gene is TRBD2 (7 bases). The germline CDR1 and CDR2 sequences are SGHTA and FQGNSA. The CDR3 covers 15 residues. With 4 bases removed from V and 5 bases from J, the gap between germline ends came to 17 bases. Here the CDR3 reads CASSSLRGAGETQYF. CDR3 sequence (DNA): TGTGCCAGCAGCTCATTACGGGGGGCCGGGGAGACCCAGTACTTC.

Ten or more counts support this clonotype. The chain combines TRBV12-3 or TRBV12-4 with TRBJ2-3; no clear D. The CDR3 contains 16 residues. Trimming removed 3 bases from V and 0 bases from J, with 13 bases in between. CDR3 sequence reads: CASSFLAALSTDTQYF. The CDR3 nucleotides read TGTGCCAGCAGTTTCTTAGCAGCACTAAGCACAGATACGCAGTATTTT.

This clonotype was counted ten times or more. This chain joins TRBV7-2 and TRBJ2-2, with D hard to call. The germline V gene has CDR1 SGHTA and CDR2 FQGNSA. V was trimmed by 3 bases and J by 5 bases, leaving 10 bases between them. The CDR3 is made up of 14 amino acids. The DNA for the CDR3 is TGTGCCAGCAGCTTGCACTCTGGGACCGGGGAGCTGTTTTTT. This codes for CASSLHSGTGELFF.

There are a few counts of this clonotype. This chain joins TRBV12-3 or TRBV12-4 and TRBJ2-1; D gene ambiguous. CDR3 length: 14 residues. Between the trimmed V and J ends, which lost 3 bases and 0 bases, there was a span of 6 bases. CDR3 amino acids: CASSFTSSYNEQFF. Here the CDR3 DNA reads TGTGCCAGCAGTTTTACGAGCTCCTACAATGAGCAGTTCTTC.